A single sample gave rise to the 10 T cell receptor beta chains below, sequenced in a study of T cell changes during pregnancy in multiple sclerosis. Repertoires were generated with immunoSEQ multiplex PCR, while TCRdb's copy carries only in-frame clones and drops some. The sample shows approximately 130,000 clones, around 97% of them seen only once. Specimen: peripheral blood, collected after pregnancy. These receptor sequences come from a female donor with multiple sclerosis, enrolled in a pregnancy study.

This clone was seen a single time. The chain carries TRBV2 and TRBJ2-2; TRBD2 agrees at 9 bases. The germline V gene has CDR1 SNHLY and CDR2 FYNNEI. The CDR3 is 14 residues long. The J segment lost 6 bases and the V segment lost 7 bases, leaving 6 bases of the junction unmatched. The DNA of the CDR3 is TGTGCCAGCAAATCGCGGGGGGGTCCCGGGGAGCTGTTTTTT. It yields the protein CASKSRGGPGELFF.

The chain couples TRBV19 to TRBJ2-1; D not certain. Trimming took 7 bases from V and 0 from J, leaving 19 bases between them. Germline-derived CDR1 and CDR2 are LNHDA and SQIVND (reference sequence). The CDR3 runs to 17 residues. The CDR3 here is CASTNYKSPSSYNEQFF. Here the CDR3 DNA reads TGTGCCAGTACGAATTACAAATCCCCCAGCTCCTACAATGAGCAGTTCTTC.

The CDR3 region is CSAPRYYGYTF. For the CDR3, the DNA is TGCAGTGCTCCTCGGTACTATGGCTACACCTTC. The chain recombines TRBV20-1 with TRBJ1-2, with D unresolved. The CDR3 covers 11 residues. Per the germline V gene, CDR1 is DFQATT and CDR2 is SNEGSKA (reference sequence). Trimming pared 5 bases from V and 3 bases from J, leaving 7 bases between.

The gene calls are TRBV19 and TRBJ2-1; weak D call: TRBD2 (6 bases). The CDR3 extends over 17 amino acids. Germline loops: CDR1 LNHDA, CDR2 SQIVND (reference sequence). Trimming took 2 bases from V and 0 from J, leaving 14 bases between them. The CDR3 sequence is CASSISAGTSSYNEQFF. The DNA for the CDR3 is TGTGCCAGTAGTATAAGTGCCGGGACTTCCTCCTACAATGAGCAGTTCTTC.

The chain has TRBV9 and TRBJ2-4, with 7 bases lining up with TRBD1. The CDR3 consists of 16 residues. Germline V lookup: CDR1 SGDLS, CDR2 YYNGEE. V was clipped by 3 bases and J by 7 bases; unmatched bases: 13. CDR3: CASSAVGPGGSNIQYF. CDR3 DNA: TGTGCCAGCAGCGCGGTGGGGCCAGGGGGTTCGAACATTCAGTACTTC. The whole variable domain, filled in from reference TRBV9 and TRBJ2-4, reads DSGVTQTPKHLITATGQRVTLRCSPRSGDLSVYWYQQSLDQGLQFLIQYYNGEERAKGNILERFSAQQFPDLHSELNLSSLELGDSALYFCASSAVGPGGSNIQYFGAGTRLSVL.

The chain employs TRBV10-1 and TRBJ1-2, with D maybe TRBD1 (6 bases). Germline CDR1 is WNHNN and CDR2 is SYGVQD (reference sequence). The CDR3 sequence is 14 residues long. Trimming removed 9 bases at V and 3 bases at J, with 17 bases between. The CDR3 region has the DNA TGCGCCAGAGGGGGTGGGGGAACGGACTATGGCTACACCTTC. It specifies CARGGGGTDYGYTF.

A single count supports this clone. The V call is TRBV29-1, the J call TRBJ2-3, with D uncertain. Trimming cost V 3 bases and J 5 bases, with 9 bases left between them. Germline V lookup: CDR1 SQVTM, CDR2 ANQGSEA. This CDR3 has 12 amino acids. The CDR3 region has the DNA TGCAGCGTTGATTTGGCAAGAGATACGCAGTATTTT. It specifies CSVDLARDTQYF.

The genes are TRBV6-5 and TRBJ2-5, with a weak D call TRBD1 (5 bases). CDR1 is MNHEY, CDR2 SVGAGI, per germline. The CDR3 runs 14 residues. The V end was cut by 5 bases, the J end by 5 bases, with 15 bases between. CDR3 sequence (DNA): TGTGCCAGCAGTCGGGTGGGGCTCTGGGAGACCCAGTACTTC. Its translation is CASSRVGLWETQYF.

The chain combines TRBV19 with TRBJ2-7; D might be TRBD2 (6 bases). This CDR3 comprises 14 residues. V lost 7 bases and J 1 base, leaving 14 bases between the germline ends. CDR1 and CDR2 from the germline V gene are LNHDA and SQIVND (reference sequence). The CDR3 DNA reads TGTGCCAGTAAGTCGCTAGCGACTTCCTACGAGCAGTACTTC. It specifies CASKSLATSYEQYF.

The chain carries TRBV19 and TRBJ2-7, with D possibly TRBD2 on 6 matching bases. V was cut by 1 base and J by 1 base, with 8 bases left in between. This CDR3 has 14 residues. Germline CDR1 reads LNHDA; CDR2 reads SQIVND (reference sequence). This chain's CDR3 is CASSIAGRSYEQYF. DNA for the CDR3: TGTGCCAGTAGTATAGCCGGGAGATCCTACGAGCAGTACTTC.